The T cell receptor beta chain described here comes from a study of response to subunit inactivated influenza vaccine. Study-wide findings and caveats: The study's authors posited that every seasonal influenza vaccination enlists few new T cells.

The V and J ends lost 5 bases and 2 bases, in that order; junction bases with no gene match: 10. This CDR3 spans 16 amino acids. Per the germline V gene, CDR1 is SEHNR and CDR2 is FQNEAQ (reference sequence). TCRdb redid the calling of the RT-PCR reads with MiXCR, one entry per CDR3 protein. Seen here are about 500,000 distinct CDR3 sequences, about 17% observed once, and the top ten hold less than 4%. Turning to this clonotype: What it binds is unknown.

Here the sequenced sample was CD4+ T cells sorted from PBMCs, taken roughly 24 months after vaccination. The rearrangement joins TRBV7-9 to TRBJ2-7; 9 nucleotides line up with TRBD1. This receptor was obtained from a man aged 50-75 years who received an inactivated influenza vaccine. Here the CDR3 DNA reads TGTGCCAGCAGCCTCGATCCGGGACAGGGAACCTACGAGCAGTACTTC. It is translated as CASSLDPGQGTYEQYF.